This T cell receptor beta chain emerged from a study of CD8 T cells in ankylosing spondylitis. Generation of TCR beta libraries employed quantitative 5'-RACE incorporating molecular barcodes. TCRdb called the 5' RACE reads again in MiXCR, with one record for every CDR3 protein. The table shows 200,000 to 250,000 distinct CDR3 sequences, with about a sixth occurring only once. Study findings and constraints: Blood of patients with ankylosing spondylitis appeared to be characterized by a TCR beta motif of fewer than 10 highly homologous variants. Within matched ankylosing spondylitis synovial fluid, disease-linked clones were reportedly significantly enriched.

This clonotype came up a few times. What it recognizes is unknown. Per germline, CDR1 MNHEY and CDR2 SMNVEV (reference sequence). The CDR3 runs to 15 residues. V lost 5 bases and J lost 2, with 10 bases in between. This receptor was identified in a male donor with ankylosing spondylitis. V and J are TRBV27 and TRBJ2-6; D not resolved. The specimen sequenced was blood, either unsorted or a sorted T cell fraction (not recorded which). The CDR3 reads CASSLLAAGANVLTF. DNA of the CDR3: TGTGCCAGCAGTCTACTTGCCGCTGGGGCCAACGTCCTGACTTTC.